A single TCR beta chain is shown here with its context. Its antigen is currently unknown. In germline, CDR1 is SNHLY, CDR2 FYNNEI. J was trimmed by 6 bases and V by 5 bases; bases with no gene match: 7. CDR3 length: 14 residues. The data derive from a study of blood T cells in healthy people across ages. Study results and limitations: Among T cells, TCR beta diversity per million cells dropped roughly linearly as age rose.

Alongside a J-beta primer mix, a sample-barcoded 5' primer served in a second PCR lasting about 7 to 12 cycles. TCRdb processed the 5' RACE reads anew with MiXCR; each CDR3 protein has one entry. The table records approximately 810,000 distinct CDR3 sequences, about 28% of them present only once. Sequences were obtained from blood. V gene TRBV2 combines with J gene TRBJ1-5; 7 bases line up with TRBD1. This TCR came from a woman of 80 years or more in good health. The CDR3: CASSRTGQRQPQHF. The CDR3 DNA is TGTGCCAGCAGTCGGACAGGCCAACGTCAGCCCCAGCATTTT.